These 29 T cell receptor beta chains were all obtained from the same sample, sequenced in a study of shared clonotypes between healthy human individuals. Some clones are missing from TCRdb's copy, which holds only in-frame ones; the method was immunoSEQ multiplex PCR. This sample carries more than 450,000 clones, around 79% of them seen once, and the ten largest clones take under 15%. The source material was PBMCs. Receptors originate from a middle-aged woman in good health. Some clones in this sample may be carry-over from other donors' samples.

The V and J genes are TRBV4-1 and TRBJ2-6; 9 bases are a match to TRBD1. V gave up 4 bases and J gave up 0 bases; unmatched junction bases: 4. There are 17 residues in the CDR3. Looked up from germline, CDR1 is MGHRA and CDR2 is YSYEKL. The CDR3 reads CASSPDRGGSGANVLTF. In nucleotides, the CDR3 is TGCGCCAGCAGCCCGGACAGGGGAGGCTCTGGGGCCAACGTCCTGACTTTC.

The chain has TRBV13 and TRBJ2-2; no definite D call. CDR3 length: 14 residues. Trimming shortened V by 4 bases and J by 7 bases, and 13 bases separated the two germline ends. CDR1 and CDR2 from the germline V gene are PRHDT and FYEKMQ (reference sequence). The CDR3 is CASSSPGYNGELFF. CDR3 DNA sequence: TGTGCCAGCAGCTCGCCGGGTTATAACGGGGAGCTGTTTTTT.

This chain links TRBV27 with TRBJ1-2; D might be TRBD1 (5 bases). The germline V gene has CDR1 MNHEY and CDR2 SMNVEV (reference sequence). The CDR3 contains 14 residues. Trimming pared 1 base from V and 3 bases from J, leaving 9 bases between. This CDR3 reads CASSLYQGYYGYTF. For the CDR3, the DNA is TGTGCCAGCAGTTTATATCAGGGCTACTATGGCTACACCTTC.

The chain couples TRBV2 to TRBJ1-3; D may be TRBD1 (5 bases). The CDR3 has 16 residues. The germline V gene has CDR1 SNHLY and CDR2 FYNNEI. V lost 3 bases and J lost 2, with 14 bases in between. CDR3 sequence (DNA): TGTGCCAGCAGTGACGAGGGGCGGACCCCTGGAAACACCATATATTTT. This codes for CASSDEGRTPGNTIYF. Full variable domain (outside the CDR3, taken from reference TRBV2 and TRBJ1-3): EPEVTQTPSHQVTQMGQEVILRCVPISNHLYFYWYRQILGQKVEFLVSFYNNEISEKSEIFDDQFSVERPDGSNFTLKIRSTKLEDSAMYFCASSDEGRTPGNTIYFGEGSWLTVV.

J is TRBJ2-3 and V is TRBV5-1; TRBD2 matches 9 bases. The ends lost 1 base at V and 2 bases at J; junction bases unmatched: 14. Per the germline V gene, CDR1 is SGHRS and CDR2 is YFSETQ. The CDR3 sequence is 19 residues long. CDR3 in amino acids: CASSLKVGLAASNTDTQYF. CDR3 coding DNA: TGCGCCAGCAGCTTGAAGGTGGGACTAGCCGCTTCTAACACAGATACGCAGTATTTT.

This chain links TRBV29-1 with TRBJ2-1; either TRBD1 or TRBD2 may fit D (6 bases each). Germline-derived CDR1 and CDR2 are SQVTM and ANQGSEA. This CDR3 region has 12 residues. Between the trimmed V and J ends, which lost 2 bases and 6 bases, there was a span of 8 bases. The CDR3 region has the DNA TGCAGCGTTGAAAAGGGGGGCAATGAGCAGTTCTTC. Protein: CSVEKGGNEQFF.

This chain links TRBV4-2 with TRBJ2-2; D uncertain. This CDR3 spans 13 amino acids. Germline-derived CDR1 and CDR2 are LGHNA and YNFKEQ. The ends were cut back, 4 bases at V and 0 bases at J, with 3 bases in the middle. CDR3 sequence (DNA): TGTGCCAGCAGCCCCTCGAACACCGGGGAGCTGTTTTTT. The encoded protein is CASSPSNTGELFF.

This clone was seen only a few times. The chain is built from TRBV27 and TRBJ2-7, with D unresolved. Trimming pared 2 bases from V and 0 bases from J, leaving 14 bases between. Germline V lookup: CDR1 MNHEY, CDR2 SMNVEV (reference sequence). The CDR3 has 16 residues. CDR3: CASSLHLIGSSYEQYF. Here the CDR3 DNA reads TGTGCCAGCAGTTTACATTTAATAGGCAGCTCCTACGAGCAGTACTTC.

The chain recombines TRBV6-5 with TRBJ1-1; D perhaps matches TRBD1 (6 bases). Germline CDR1 is MNHEY and CDR2 is SVGAGI. V was cut by 7 bases and J by 3 bases, with 15 bases left in between. The CDR3 runs 14 residues. The CDR3 nucleotides read TGTGCCAGCACCGGGGGGGGCTGGGACACTGAAGCTTTCTTT. Encoded protein: CASTGGGWDTEAFF.

CDR3 bases: TGCGCCAGCAGCTCCCGACTAGCGGGAGGGATCGAGAACGAGCAGTACTTC. This translates into CASSSRLAGGIENEQYF. The V call is TRBV5-1, the J call TRBJ2-7, with TRBD2 matching over 14 bases. Trimming cost V 3 bases and J 5 bases; bases outside gene matches: 10. Per germline, CDR1 SGHRS and CDR2 YFSETQ. This CDR3 contains 17 residues. Full variable domain (missing parts from reference TRBV5-1 and TRBJ2-7): KAGVTQTPRYLIKTRGQQVTLSCSPISGHRSVSWYQQTPGQGLQFLFEYFSETQRNKGNFPGRFSGRQFSNSRSEMNVSTLELGDSALYLCASSSRLAGGIENEQYFGPGTRLTVT.

V is TRBV30 and J is TRBJ2-5; the match to TRBD2 covers 10 bases. The CDR3 has 16 amino acids. Germline CDR1 reads GTSNPN; CDR2 reads SVGIG (reference sequence). V gave up 0 bases and J gave up 1 base; unmatched junction bases: 5. The CDR3 reads CAWSVGLAAIQETQYF. In DNA, the CDR3 is TGTGCCTGGAGTGTTGGACTAGCGGCAATCCAAGAGACCCAGTACTTC.

V and J are TRBV6-6 and TRBJ2-1; 7 bases align to TRBD1. V was pared by 0 bases and J by 7 bases, with 3 bases of the junction left unmatched. Per the germline V gene, CDR1 is MNHNY and CDR2 is SVGAGI (reference sequence). The CDR3 loop spans 14 amino acids. CDR3 nucleotide sequence: TGTGCCAGCAGTTACTCGACCAGGGGGAATGAGCAGTTCTTC. Its translation is CASSYSTRGNEQFF.

The chain recombines TRBV28 with TRBJ2-6; D might be TRBD2 (6 bases). This CDR3 comprises 18 residues. The V and J ends lost 5 bases and 2 bases respectively, with 19 bases between them. Germline CDR1 MDHEN, CDR2 SYDVKM. The CDR3 sequence is CASSPGLRSGPGANVLTF. The CDR3 nucleotides are TGTGCCAGCAGTCCGGGACTGCGCTCGGGGCCTGGGGCCAACGTCCTGACTTTC.

The chain carries TRBV9 and TRBJ2-7, with TRBD2 identical over 11 bases. With V trimmed by 0 bases and J by 1 base, 6 bases remained unmatched. There are 17 residues in the CDR3. The germline V gene has CDR1 SGDLS and CDR2 YYNGEE. The CDR3 loop reads CASSVGPGTSGSYEQYF. In DNA, the CDR3 is TGTGCCAGCAGCGTAGGCCCCGGGACTAGCGGATCCTACGAGCAGTACTTC.

The chain has TRBV7-2 and TRBJ1-5; D gene ambiguous. V was shortened by 4 bases and J by 6 bases, with 7 bases between the two germline ends. The germline V gene encodes CDR1 SGHTA and CDR2 FQGNSA. CDR3 size: 12 residues. The DNA for the CDR3 is TGTGCCAGCAGCTCGAAGGGTCAGCCCCAGCATTTT. Its translation: CASSSKGQPQHF.

The V call is TRBV2, the J call TRBJ2-5; 10 bases agree with TRBD2. The CDR3 consists of 14 residues. The germline CDR1 and CDR2 sequences are SNHLY and FYNNEI. The J segment lost 6 bases and the V segment lost 5 bases, leaving 6 bases of the junction unmatched. As DNA, the CDR3 is TGTGCCAGCAGTTCCGGGACTAGCGCGCAGACCCAGTACTTC. Its protein is CASSSGTSAQTQYF.

The V and J genes are TRBV27 and TRBJ2-7; the D gene is possibly TRBD1 (6 bases). The CDR3 covers 15 residues. The germline V gene encodes CDR1 MNHEY and CDR2 SMNVEV (reference sequence). Deletions cut 5 bases from V and 3 bases from J, with 17 bases between. The CDR3 sequence is CASSPQGRASYEQYF. The CDR3 nucleotides are TGTGCCAGCAGTCCCCAGGGGCGGGCCAGCTACGAGCAGTACTTC.

The chain employs TRBV19 and TRBJ1-5; D not certain. The V and J ends lost 2 bases and 2 bases respectively, with 13 bases between them. CDR1 and CDR2 from the germline V gene are LNHDA and SQIVND (reference sequence). The CDR3 loop spans 16 amino acids. This chain's CDR3 is CASSISRFSGNQPQHF. Written as DNA, the CDR3 is TGTGCCAGTAGTATATCGAGGTTTTCCGGCAATCAGCCCCAGCATTTT. Full variable domain (rest looked up from reference TRBV19 and TRBJ1-5): DGGITQSPKYLFRKEGQNVTLSCEQNLNHDAMYWYRQDPGQGLRLIYYSQIVNDFQKGDIAEGYSVSREKKESFPLTVTSAQKNPTAFYLCASSISRFSGNQPQHFGDGTRLSIL.

The chain has TRBV7-2 and TRBJ2-2, with TRBD2 matching 12 bases. CDR3 length: 16 amino acids. J lost 4 bases, V lost 5 bases, and 5 bases had no gene match. Per germline, CDR1 SGHTA and CDR2 FQGNSA. The CDR3 DNA sequence: TGTGCCAGCAGCCGTCGACTAGCGGGAGTCACCGGGGAGCTGTTTTTT. The encoded protein is CASSRRLAGVTGELFF.

The chain has TRBV19 and TRBJ1-2, with 7 bases aligning to TRBD1. This CDR3 region has 13 residues. J gave up 7 bases and V 6 bases, and 8 bases lay outside the gene matches. In germline, CDR1 is LNHDA, CDR2 SQIVND (reference sequence). The CDR3 region is CASSITGVAGYTF. DNA of the CDR3: TGTGCCAGTAGCATAACAGGGGTAGCTGGCTACACCTTC.

This clone has a single count. The V and J genes are TRBV19 and TRBJ2-5, with D possibly TRBD2 on 6 matching bases. This CDR3 spans 14 amino acids. CDR1 is LNHDA and CDR2 is SQIVND in the germline V gene (reference sequence). Trimming removed 0 bases at V and 5 bases at J, with 10 bases between. CDR3 bases: TGTGCCAGTAGTATAGATGGGACTGGGGAGACCCAGTACTTC. This encodes CASSIDGTGETQYF.

Concerning this clone itself: A read error may produce the germline difference seen at one junction end. The chain joins TRBV7-8 to TRBJ2-7; D gene unclear. Germline lookup yields CDR1 SGHVS and CDR2 FQNEAQ. The CDR3 runs to 17 residues. For the CDR3, the DNA is TGTGCCAGCAGCTTCACATCTTCCCCGACATCCTCCCACGAGCAGTACTTC. This gives the protein CASSFTSSPTSSHEQYF.

The chain links TRBV2 to TRBJ2-2, with D perhaps TRBD2 (6 bases). Trimming took 4 bases from V and 3 from J, leaving 6 bases between them. In germline, CDR1 is SNHLY, CDR2 FYNNEI. The CDR3 spans 13 residues. The CDR3 loop reads CASSGDYTGELFF. The CDR3 bases are TGTGCCAGCAGTGGGGACTACACCGGGGAGCTGTTTTTT.

The chain recombines TRBV6-6 with TRBJ2-7, with D uncertain. CDR3 length: 11 amino acids. Trimming removed 2 bases at V and 5 bases at J, with 4 bases between. Per the germline V gene, CDR1 is MNHNY and CDR2 is SVGAGI (reference sequence). The CDR3 spells CASSYGDEQYF. Written as DNA, the CDR3 is TGTGCCAGCAGTTACGGGGACGAGCAGTACTTC.

A remark on this clone: This likely traces to a read error, being one base from a far larger clone. The chain links TRBV19 to TRBJ2-6; unclear D gene. CDR1 is LNHDA and CDR2 is SQIVND in the germline V gene (reference sequence). V was trimmed by 5 bases and J by 2 bases, leaving 13 bases between them. The CDR3 spans 16 residues. CDR3 region: CASSREPGTGANVLTF. In nucleotides, the CDR3 is TGTGCCAGTAGTCGCGAACCGGGTACTGGGGCCAACGTCCTGACTTTC.

There are a few counts of this clone. The rearrangement links TRBV19 to TRBJ2-7; 11 bases fit TRBD2. Trimming at V came to 3 bases and at J to 6 bases, leaving 10 bases not matched to a gene. The CDR3 covers 16 residues. In germline, CDR1 is LNHDA, CDR2 SQIVND (reference sequence). The CDR3 region has the DNA TGTGCCAGTAGTATCTACTTTAGCGGGAGGGCCGTCGAGCAGTACTTC. It codes for CASSIYFSGRAVEQYF.

The chain employs TRBV5-1 and TRBJ2-1, with a possible D match to TRBD2 (6 bases). V lost 1 base and J lost 4, with 12 bases in between. Germline CDR1 is SGHRS and CDR2 is YFSETQ. The CDR3 covers 15 residues. The CDR3 loop reads CASSLMGGDYNEQFF. Here the CDR3 DNA reads TGCGCCAGCAGCTTGATGGGGGGAGATTACAATGAGCAGTTCTTC.

In the case of this clone: Other nucleotide sequences in the sample specify the same CDR3. The rearrangement links TRBV28 to TRBJ2-7, with D tentatively TRBD2 (6 bases). Looked up from germline, CDR1 is MDHEN and CDR2 is SYDVKM. V was clipped by 2 bases and J by 3 bases, with 8 bases between them. CDR3 length: 13 residues. For the CDR3, the DNA is TGTGCCAGCAGTTTAGGAGGGAGCTACGAGCAGTACTTC. Its protein product is CASSLGGSYEQYF. The full variable domain, in which reference TRBV28 and TRBJ2-7 provide the parts outside the CDR3, is DVKVTQSSRYLVKRTGEKVFLECVQDMDHENMFWYRQDPGLGLRLIYFSYDVKMKEKGDIPEGYSVSREKKERFSLILESASTNQTSMYLCASSLGGSYEQYFGPGTRLTVT.

V is TRBV5-1 and J is TRBJ2-5, with 9 bases aligning to TRBD1. This CDR3 comprises 16 residues. Germline lookup yields CDR1 SGHRS and CDR2 YFSETQ. The V segment lost 7 bases and the J segment 7 bases; nucleotides outside the gene matches: 17. The CDR3 sequence is CASDRMGQGVSGTQYF. DNA for the CDR3: TGCGCCAGCGATCGAATGGGACAGGGAGTTTCGGGGACCCAGTACTTC.